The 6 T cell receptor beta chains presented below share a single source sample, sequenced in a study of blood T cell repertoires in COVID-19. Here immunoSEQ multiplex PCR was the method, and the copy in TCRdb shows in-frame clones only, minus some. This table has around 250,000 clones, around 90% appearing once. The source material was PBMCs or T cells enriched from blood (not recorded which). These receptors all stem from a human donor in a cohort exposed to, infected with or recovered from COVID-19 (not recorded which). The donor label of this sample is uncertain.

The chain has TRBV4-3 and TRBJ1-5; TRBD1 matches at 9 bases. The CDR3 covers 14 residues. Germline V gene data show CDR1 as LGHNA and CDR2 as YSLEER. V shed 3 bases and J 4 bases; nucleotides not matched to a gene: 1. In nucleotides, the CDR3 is TGCGCCAGCAGCCAGACAGGGGGAAATCAGCCCCAGCATTTT. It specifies CASSQTGGNQPQHF.

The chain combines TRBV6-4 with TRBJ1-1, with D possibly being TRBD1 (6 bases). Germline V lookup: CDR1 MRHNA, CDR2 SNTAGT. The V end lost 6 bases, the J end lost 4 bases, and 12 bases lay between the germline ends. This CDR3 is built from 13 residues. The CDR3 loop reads CASREQGSTEAFF. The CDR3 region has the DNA TGTGCCAGCAGGGAACAGGGTTCCACTGAAGCTTTCTTT.

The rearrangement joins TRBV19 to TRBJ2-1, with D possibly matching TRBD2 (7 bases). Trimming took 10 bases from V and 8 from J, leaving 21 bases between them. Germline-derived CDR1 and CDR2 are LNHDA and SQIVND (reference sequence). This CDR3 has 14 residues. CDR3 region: CATGRRGPGDEQFF. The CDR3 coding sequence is TGTGCCACGGGGCGGCGGGGGCCCGGGGATGAGCAGTTCTTC.

The CDR3 sequence is CASSLGRVGIDTIYF. The DNA for the CDR3 is TGTGCCAGCAGCTTAGGCAGGGTGGGCATAGACACCATATATTTT. The J gene is TRBJ1-3, the V gene TRBV11-2; tentatively, D is TRBD1 (5 bases). Trimming left V 1 base short and J 8 bases short, with 15 bases between. The germline gives CDR1 SGHAT, CDR2 FQNNGV. CDR3 size: 15 residues.

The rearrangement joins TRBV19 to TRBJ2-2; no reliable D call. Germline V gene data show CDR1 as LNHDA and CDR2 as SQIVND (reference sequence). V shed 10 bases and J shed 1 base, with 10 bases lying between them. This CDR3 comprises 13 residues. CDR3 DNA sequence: TGTGCCACCCGCCGAGGGAACACCGGGGAGCTGTTTTTT. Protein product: CATRRGNTGELFF.

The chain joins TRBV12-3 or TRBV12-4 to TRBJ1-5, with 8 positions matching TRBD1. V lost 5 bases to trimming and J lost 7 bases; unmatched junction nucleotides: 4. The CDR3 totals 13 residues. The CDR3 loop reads CASSGQGSQPQHF. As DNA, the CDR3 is TGTGCCAGCAGTGGACAGGGATCCCAGCCCCAGCATTTT.